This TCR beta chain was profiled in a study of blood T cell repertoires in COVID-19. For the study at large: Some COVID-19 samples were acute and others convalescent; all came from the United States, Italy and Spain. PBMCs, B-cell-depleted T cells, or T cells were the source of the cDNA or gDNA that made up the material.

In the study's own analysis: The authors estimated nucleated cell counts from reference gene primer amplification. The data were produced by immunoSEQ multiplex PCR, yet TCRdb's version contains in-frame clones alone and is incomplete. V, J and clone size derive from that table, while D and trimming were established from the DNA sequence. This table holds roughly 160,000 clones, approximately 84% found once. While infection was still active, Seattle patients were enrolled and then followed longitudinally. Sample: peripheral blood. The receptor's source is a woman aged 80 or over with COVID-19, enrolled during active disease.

Written as DNA, the CDR3 is TGTGCCAGCAGTCCCGGGACTAGCGGGATAATCGGCTCCTACAATGAGCAGTTCTTC. This codes for CASSPGTSGIIGSYNEQFF. The chain recombines TRBV28 with TRBJ2-1, with 13 bases lining up with TRBD2. V lost 5 bases and J lost 0; bases outside the gene matches: 10. The CDR3 spans 19 residues. Germline loops: CDR1 MDHEN, CDR2 SYDVKM. The variable domain in full, with the rest retrieved from reference TRBV28 and TRBJ2-1, is DVKVTQSSRYLVKRTGEKVFLECVQDMDHENMFWYRQDPGLGLRLIYFSYDVKMKEKGDIPEGYSVSREKKERFSLILESASTNQTSMYLCASSPGTSGIIGSYNEQFFGPGTRLTVL.